These 5 T cell receptor beta chains were sequenced from one sample in a study of blood T cells in healthy people across ages. Primed by a sample-barcoded 5' primer and a J-beta primer mix, a second PCR proceeded for roughly 6 to 12 cycles. TCRdb re-called the 5' RACE reads through MiXCR, storing one row per CDR3 protein. The sample consists of around 900,000 distinct CDR3 sequences, 51% of them appearing once. Sequenced material: blood. The origin of the receptors is a woman aged 60-75 years in good health.

The chain has TRBV12-3 or TRBV12-4 and TRBJ2-1; 12 nucleotides match TRBD2. J lost 6 bases, V lost 6 bases, and 0 bases had no gene match. The CDR3 has 13 residues. CDR3 in amino acids: CASRGLAGNEQFF. The CDR3 bases are TGTGCCAGCAGGGGACTAGCGGGCAATGAGCAGTTCTTC.

This clonotype was observed a handful of times. The chain links TRBV29-1 to TRBJ2-1, with D perhaps TRBD2 (5 bases). V was trimmed by 3 bases and J by 9 bases, leaving 15 bases between them. This CDR3 contains 13 residues. The germline CDR1 and CDR2 sequences are SQVTM and ANQGSEA. CDR3 in amino acids: CSVEGETGREQFF. CDR3 coding DNA: TGCAGCGTTGAGGGAGAGACTGGCCGTGAGCAGTTCTTC.

The chain recombines TRBV2 with TRBJ1-2; the D is unclear. The CDR3 is 13 amino acids. V dropped 1 base and J dropped 7 bases, with 10 bases sitting between them. The germline V gene encodes CDR1 SNHLY and CDR2 FYNNEI. CDR3 protein: CASSEDWVGGYTF. In DNA, the CDR3 is TGTGCCAGCAGTGAAGATTGGGTAGGTGGCTACACCTTC.

In its sample, this clonotype was seen a few times. The chain couples TRBV24-1 to TRBJ2-7; possible D gene TRBD1, 5 bases. Germline assignment: CDR1 KGHDR and CDR2 SFDVKD. Trimming removed 4 bases at V and 3 bases at J, with 15 bases between. CDR3 length: 15 amino acids. CDR3 DNA sequence: TGTGCCACCAGTGACCGCAACACAGGCGGCTACGAGCAGTACTTC. Residues: CATSDRNTGGYEQYF.

The V and J genes are TRBV29-1 and TRBJ2-5; D is perhaps TRBD1 (6 bases). The CDR3 is made up of 12 amino acids. Germline CDR1 and CDR2: SQVTM and ANQGSEA. Trimming took off 8 bases at V and 11 bases at J, with 21 bases between the two ends. The chain's CDR3 is CSPKGQNNEQYF. CDR3 bases: TGCAGCCCAAAGGGACAAAACAATGAGCAGTACTTC.